The source of this TCR beta chain is a study of T cell repertoires in cytomegalovirus infection. Study-level background: Alongside well-studied HLA-B-restricted CMV epitopes, recently identified HLA-C-restricted CMV epitopes were also used. Public TCR beta signatures indicated both CMV infection and matching HLA type. Broader study findings: Summed frequency of public TCR beta families distinguished CMV carriers with the relevant HLA. Ex vivo, HLA-C-restricted CMV-specific TCR beta clonotypes prevailed over the rest of the response.

TCRdb reanalysed the reads using MiXCR and keeps one entry per CDR3 protein. The profile shows 700,000 to 950,000 distinct CDR3 sequences, approximately 29% of them singletons. Comments on this clonotype: Its antigen is undetermined.

Germline V lookup: CDR1 SGHRS, CDR2 YFSETQ. With 0 bases clipped from V and 4 bases from J, the junction kept 1 base outside the gene matches. This CDR3 comprises 15 residues. The V call is TRBV5-1, the J call TRBJ2-3; TRBD1 agrees at 11 bases. This clonotype was obtained from a human donor in good health (CMV status not recorded). Some clones in this sample may be carry-over from other donors' samples. Sequences were derived from cultured CD8+ T cells from PBMCs, sampled from culture after CMV antigen stimulation. The CDR3: CASSLEDRGPDTQYF. As DNA, the CDR3 is TGCGCCAGCAGCTTGGAGGACAGGGGGCCAGATACGCAGTATTTT. The full variable domain, with the rest looked up from reference TRBV5-1 and TRBJ2-3, is KAGVTQTPRYLIKTRGQQVTLSCSPISGHRSVSWYQQTPGQGLQFLFEYFSETQRNKGNFPGRFSGRQFSNSRSEMNVSTLELGDSALYLCASSLEDRGPDTQYFGPGTRLTVL.